A selection of T cell receptor beta chains follows, all from one sample in a study of shared T cell receptors in the human thymus. Profiled with immunoSEQ multiplex PCR; TCRdb holds only in-frame clones, not every one. The sample consists of hundreds of thousands of clones, about 90% of them appearing once. Another study also made use of these data, one on human thymus T cells.

The specimen sequenced was thymocytes. The source is a boy younger than two with a congenital heart defect. Both conserved end residues are part of each CDR3. A D gene is named only where the DNA matches it firmly. A row's size may be missing; if present it is once, few, many or a size class.

j_call,v_call,d_call,clone_size,cdr3_nt,cdr3_aa
TRBJ1-2,TRBV27,TRBD1,NA,TGTGCCAGCAGTTTAGGGACAGGGACCGGCTACACCTTC,CASSLGTGTGYTF
TRBJ2-2,TRBV7-2,NA,NA,TGTGCCAGCAGCTCCCACGCGTCTAGCGCCGGGGAGCTGTTTTTT,CASSSHASSAGELFF
TRBJ1-1,TRBV30,TRBD1,NA,TGTGCCTGGGACGCCGGGACAGAGAACACTGAAGCTTTCTTT,CAWDAGTENTEAFF
TRBJ2-1,TRBV7-8,NA,once,TGTGCCAGCAGCCCACAGGGCAATGAGCAGTTCTTC,CASSPQGNEQFF
TRBJ1-4,TRBV4-3,NA,NA,TGCGCCAGCAGCCACCTCTACGGGGGTACTAATGAAAAACTGTTTTTT,CASSHLYGGTNEKLFF
TRBJ2-7,TRBV28,TRBD2,NA,TGTGCCAGCAGTCACCTAGCGGGACTCGAGCAGTACTTC,CASSHLAGLEQYF
TRBJ2-7,TRBV25-1,TRBD2,NA,TGTGCCAGCGGAAAGGGGACTAGTTTATCCTCCTACGAGCAGTACTTC,CASGKGTSLSSYEQYF
TRBJ2-5,TRBV28,TRBD2,NA,TGTGCCAGCAGTCGGGACTACGATAAAGCAGAGACCCAGTACTTC,CASSRDYDKAETQYF
TRBJ2-7,TRBV14,TRBD2,few,TGTGCCAGCAGCCAAGGAGGCGGGAGCGACGAGCAGTACTTC,CASSQGGGSDEQYF
TRBJ2-6,TRBV2,TRBD2,NA,TGTGCCAGCAGTGTTAGCGGGAGGCTCAGCTCTGGGGCCAACGTCCTGACTTTC,CASSVSGRLSSGANVLTF
TRBJ2-1,TRBV28,NA,NA,TGTGCCAGCAGTTGCCGTGAGAATGAGCAGTTCTTC,CASSCRENEQFF
TRBJ2-1,TRBV28,TRBD2,NA,TGTGCCAGCAGTTTTGCGGGAGGGGGCGAGCAGTTCTTC,CASSFAGGGEQFF
TRBJ1-3,TRBV6-6,TRBD1,NA,TGTGCCAGCAGTCAGCGGACAGGGGGCACTGGAAACACCATATATTTT,CASSQRTGGTGNTIYF
TRBJ1-1,TRBV28,NA,once,TGTGCCAGCAGTCCCACCAGGGGGAACACTGAAGCTTTCTTT,CASSPTRGNTEAFF
TRBJ2-5,TRBV12-5,NA,NA,TGTGCTAGTGGTTTGGATCGGGGTAGGGAGACCCAGTACTTC,CASGLDRGRETQYF
TRBJ2-1,TRBV7-2,NA,NA,TGTGCCAGCAGACAGAAAGAAGACAGGTCCTTGCCCCGGGTTGAGCAGTTCTTC,CASRQKEDRSLPRVEQFF
TRBJ1-4,TRBV5-4,NA,NA,TGTGCCAGCAGCTTTTTCACTGGCGGTGCAACTAATGAAAAACTGTTTTTT,CASSFFTGGATNEKLFF
TRBJ2-7,TRBV28,TRBD2,NA,TGTGCCCTATCTCGGCCGGGACTAGCGGGAGTTACCTACGAGCAGTACTTC,CALSRPGLAGVTYEQYF
TRBJ1-2,TRBV7-9,NA,NA,TGTGCCAGCAGCCCCCCGCAGGAAAACTATGGCTACACCTTC,CASSPPQENYGYTF
TRBJ2-2,TRBV29-1,NA,NA,TGCAGCGTTGAAGTCCCCGGGGTTATGCACACCGGGGAGCTGTTTTTT,CSVEVPGVMHTGELFF
TRBJ2-5,TRBV5-1,NA,NA,TGCGCCAGCAGCTTTGGCGGGGATCAAGAGACCCAGTACTTC,CASSFGGDQETQYF
TRBJ2-7,TRBV18,TRBD1,NA,TGTGCCAGCTTATACAGGGGGCTCTACGAGCAGTACTTC,CASLYRGLYEQYF
TRBJ2-1,TRBV5-1,TRBD2,NA,TGCGCCAGCAGCTTGGACTCGAGCGGGGAGGTCCTAAACCCCAATGAGCAGTTCTTC,CASSLDSSGEVLNPNEQFF
TRBJ2-5,TRBV5-6,NA,NA,TGTGCCAGCAGCTTGGGAATGGGGTTTGGGGAGCGCGGGGAAGAGACCCAGTACTTC,CASSLGMGFGERGEETQYF
TRBJ1-3,TRBV25-1,TRBD1,once,TGTGCCAGCAGTGGTCGGGACAGGAATCCTGGAAACACCATATATTTT,CASSGRDRNPGNTIYF
TRBJ2-3,TRBV28,TRBD2,NA,TGTGCCAGCAGTCAGACACTTCCGACTAGCGGGGTCACAGATACGCAGTATTTT,CASSQTLPTSGVTDTQYF
TRBJ2-7,TRBV28,NA,NA,TGTGCCAGCAGTTGGGGGCCAGGTGGGTCCTACGAGCAGTACTTC,CASSWGPGGSYEQYF
TRBJ2-3,TRBV10-1,NA,NA,TGCGCCAGCAGTGAGAGGGAGCGGCTCACAGATACGCAGTATTTT,CASSERERLTDTQYF
TRBJ1-5,TRBV28,TRBD1,NA,TGTGCCAGCAGCCTAAGGGACAGGTGGGATCAGCCCCAGCATTTT,CASSLRDRWDQPQHF
TRBJ1-2,TRBV9,NA,NA,TGTGCCAGCAGCGTAGCGGGAAGCGAAGGCTACACCTTC,CASSVAGSEGYTF
TRBJ2-7,TRBV4-1,NA,NA,TGCGCCAGCAGCCCTATCGGACAGCGCGACTACGAGCAGTACTTC,CASSPIGQRDYEQYF
TRBJ1-1,TRBV4-2,NA,few,TGTGCCAGCAGCCGAGTGGAGGGGAAGGACACTGAAGCTTTCTTT,CASSRVEGKDTEAFF
TRBJ2-2,TRBV19,TRBD1,NA,TGTGCCAGTAGACTCCGGGACAGGGGGCTTACCCCAGAGCTGTTTTTT,CASRLRDRGLTPELFF
TRBJ1-1,TRBV19,NA,NA,TGTGCCAGTAGAGGGGGATCCCTTATGAACACTGAAGCTTTCTTT,CASRGGSLMNTEAFF
TRBJ1-4,TRBV11-2,NA,NA,TGTGCCAGCAGCTTTGTGGGAGCGGTCGGTGAAAAACTGTTTTTT,CASSFVGAVGEKLFF
TRBJ2-1,TRBV6-5,TRBD2,NA,TGTGCCAGCAGCCCATCTAGCGGCTCTTACAATGAGCAGTTCTTC,CASSPSSGSYNEQFF
TRBJ2-1,TRBV7-6,NA,NA,TGTGCCAGCAGCTCCTCGTTCTATGAGCAGTTCTTC,CASSSSFYEQFF
TRBJ1-5,TRBV23-1,NA,NA,TGCGCCAGCAGTCATTCTCTCCAACGACAGCTCAATCAGCCCCAGCATTTT,CASSHSLQRQLNQPQHF
TRBJ2-5,TRBV15,TRBD2,once,TGTGCCACCAGCCGACTAGCGGGAGAAGAGACCCAGTACTTC,CATSRLAGEETQYF
TRBJ1-5,TRBV18,NA,NA,TGTGCCAGCTCACCACAGGGAGGACAGCCCCAGCATTTT,CASSPQGGQPQHF
TRBJ2-5,TRBV7-9,TRBD1,NA,TGTGCCAGCAGCTTAGGACAGGGTCAAGAGACCCAGTACTTC,CASSLGQGQETQYF
TRBJ2-7,TRBV11-2,TRBD2,NA,TGTGCCAGCAGAAGCCACGGGACTAGCGGGTCCTACGAGCAGTACTTC,CASRSHGTSGSYEQYF
TRBJ1-1,TRBV19,TRBD1,few,TGTGCCAGTAGTATCGGGGACAGGGGTCCTGAAGCTTTCTTT,CASSIGDRGPEAFF